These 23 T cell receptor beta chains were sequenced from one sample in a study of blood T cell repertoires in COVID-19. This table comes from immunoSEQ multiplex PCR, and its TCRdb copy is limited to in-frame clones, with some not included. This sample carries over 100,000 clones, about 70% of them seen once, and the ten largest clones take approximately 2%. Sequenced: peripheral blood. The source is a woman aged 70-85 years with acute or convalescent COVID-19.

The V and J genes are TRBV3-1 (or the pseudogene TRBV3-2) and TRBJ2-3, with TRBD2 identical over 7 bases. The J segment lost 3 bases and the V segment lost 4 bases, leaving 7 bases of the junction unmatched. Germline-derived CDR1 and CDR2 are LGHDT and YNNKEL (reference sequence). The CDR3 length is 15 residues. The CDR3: CASSRAGVETDTQYF. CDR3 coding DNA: TGTGCCAGCAGCCGGGCGGGAGTTGAAACAGATACGCAGTATTTT.

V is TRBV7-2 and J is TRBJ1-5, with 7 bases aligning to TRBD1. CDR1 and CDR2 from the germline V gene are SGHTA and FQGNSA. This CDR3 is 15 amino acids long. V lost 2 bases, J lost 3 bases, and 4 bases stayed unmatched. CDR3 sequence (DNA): TGTGCCAGCAGCTTAAGGACAGGCCTCAATCAGCCCCAGCATTTT. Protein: CASSLRTGLNQPQHF.

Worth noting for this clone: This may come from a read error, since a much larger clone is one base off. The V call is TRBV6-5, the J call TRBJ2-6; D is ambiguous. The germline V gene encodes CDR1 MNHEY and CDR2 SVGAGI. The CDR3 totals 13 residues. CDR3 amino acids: CASSYSGANVLTF. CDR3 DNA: TGTGCCAGCAGCTACTCTGGGGCCAACGTCCTGACTTTC.

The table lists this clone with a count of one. This chain's CDR3 is CASAGLGASYEQYF. The CDR3, as DNA: TGTGCCAGCGCTGGGCTGGGGGCCTCCTACGAGCAGTACTTC. The chain couples TRBV27 to TRBJ2-7; D possibly corresponds to TRBD1 (6 bases). Germline CDR1 reads MNHEY; CDR2 reads SMNVEV (reference sequence). The CDR3 extends over 14 amino acids. Trimming stripped 8 bases from V and 0 bases from J, with 14 bases between.

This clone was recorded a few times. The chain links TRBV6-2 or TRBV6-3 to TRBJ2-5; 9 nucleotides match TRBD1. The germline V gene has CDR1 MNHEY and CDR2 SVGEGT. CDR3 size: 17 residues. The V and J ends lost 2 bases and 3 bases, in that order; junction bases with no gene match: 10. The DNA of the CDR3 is TGTGCCAGCAGTTACCCTATGACAGGGGGACCAAAAGAGACCCAGTACTTC. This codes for CASSYPMTGGPKETQYF.

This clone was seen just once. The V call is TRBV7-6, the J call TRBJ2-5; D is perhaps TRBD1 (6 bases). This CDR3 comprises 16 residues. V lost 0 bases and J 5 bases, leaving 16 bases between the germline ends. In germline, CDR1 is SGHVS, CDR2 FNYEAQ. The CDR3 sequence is CASSLATGILGETQYF. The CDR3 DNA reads TGTGCCAGCAGCTTAGCTACAGGGATTTTAGGGGAGACCCAGTACTTC. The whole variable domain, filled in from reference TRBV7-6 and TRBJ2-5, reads GAGVSQSPRYKVTKRGQDVALRCDPISGHVSLYWYRQALGQGPEFLTYFNYEAQQDKSGLPNDRFSAERPEGSISTLTIQRTEQRDSAMYRCASSLATGILGETQYFGPGTRLLVL.

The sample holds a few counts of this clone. For the CDR3, the DNA is TGCGCCAGGGGGCCGACTTTAACAAGCTCCTACAATGAGCAGTTCTTC. This codes for CARGPTLTSSYNEQFF. The chain uses TRBV10-2 and TRBJ2-1; a possible D gene is TRBD1 (5 bases). Germline CDR1 is WSHSY and CDR2 is SAAADI. V shed 9 bases and J shed 0 bases, with 18 bases lying between them. This CDR3 contains 16 residues.

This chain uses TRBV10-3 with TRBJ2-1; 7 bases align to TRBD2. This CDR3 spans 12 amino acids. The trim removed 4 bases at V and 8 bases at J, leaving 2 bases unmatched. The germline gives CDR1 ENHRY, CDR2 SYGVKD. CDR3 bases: TGTGCCATCAGTGTTGCGGGAGATGAGCAGTTCTTC. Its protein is CAISVAGDEQFF.

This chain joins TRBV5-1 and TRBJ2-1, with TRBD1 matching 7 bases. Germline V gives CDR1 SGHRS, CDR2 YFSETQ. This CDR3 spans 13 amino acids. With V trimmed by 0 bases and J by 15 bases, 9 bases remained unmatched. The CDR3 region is CASSLETGHWGFF. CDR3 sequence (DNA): TGCGCCAGCAGCTTGGAGACAGGGCATTGGGGGTTCTTC. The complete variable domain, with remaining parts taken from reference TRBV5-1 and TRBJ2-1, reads KAGVTQTPRYLIKTRGQQVTLSCSPISGHRSVSWYQQTPGQGLQFLFEYFSETQRNKGNFPGRFSGRQFSNSRSEMNVSTLELGDSALYLCASSLETGHWGFFGPGTRLTVL.

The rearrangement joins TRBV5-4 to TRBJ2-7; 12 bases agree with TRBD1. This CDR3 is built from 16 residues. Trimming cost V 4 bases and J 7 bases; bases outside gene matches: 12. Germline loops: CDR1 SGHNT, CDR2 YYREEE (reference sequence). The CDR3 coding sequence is TGTGCCAGCAGCCCAAAACCCGGGACAGGGGGCGAAGAGCAGTACTTC. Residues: CASSPKPGTGGEEQYF.

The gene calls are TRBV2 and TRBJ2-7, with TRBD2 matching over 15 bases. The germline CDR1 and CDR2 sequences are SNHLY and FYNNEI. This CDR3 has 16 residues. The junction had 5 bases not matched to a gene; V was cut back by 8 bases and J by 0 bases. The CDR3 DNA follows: TGTGCCAGCCGGGGACTAGCGGGAGGCAGCTCCTACGAGCAGTACTTC. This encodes CASRGLAGGSSYEQYF. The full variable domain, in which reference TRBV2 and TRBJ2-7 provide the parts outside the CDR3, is EPEVTQTPSHQVTQMGQEVILRCVPISNHLYFYWYRQILGQKVEFLVSFYNNEISEKSEIFDDQFSVERPDGSNFTLKIRSTKLEDSAMYFCASRGLAGGSSYEQYFGPGTRLTVT.

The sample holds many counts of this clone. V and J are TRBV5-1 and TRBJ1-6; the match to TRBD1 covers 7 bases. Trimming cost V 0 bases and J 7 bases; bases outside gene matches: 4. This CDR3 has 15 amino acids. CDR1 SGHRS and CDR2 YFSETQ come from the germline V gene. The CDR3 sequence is CASSLGGQVNSPLHF. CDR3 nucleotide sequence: TGCGCCAGCAGCTTGGGAGGACAGGTCAATTCACCCCTCCACTTT.

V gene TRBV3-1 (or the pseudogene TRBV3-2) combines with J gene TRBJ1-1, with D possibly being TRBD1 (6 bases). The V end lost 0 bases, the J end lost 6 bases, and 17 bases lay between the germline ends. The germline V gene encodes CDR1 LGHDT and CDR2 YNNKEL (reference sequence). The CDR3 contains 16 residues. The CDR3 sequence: CASSQEFGRGVPEAFF. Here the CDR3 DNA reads TGTGCCAGCAGCCAAGAATTTGGCAGGGGAGTCCCTGAAGCTTTCTTT.

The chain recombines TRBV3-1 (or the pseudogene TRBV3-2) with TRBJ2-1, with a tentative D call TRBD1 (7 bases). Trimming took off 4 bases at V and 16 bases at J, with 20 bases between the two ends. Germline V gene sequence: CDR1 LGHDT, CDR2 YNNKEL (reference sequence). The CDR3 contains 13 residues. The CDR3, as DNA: TGTGCCAGCAGCCGCGGGGAGACAGGGAATGAATTCTTC. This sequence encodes CASSRGETGNEFF.

The CDR3 coding sequence is TGCGCCAGCAGCTCCTCAGCGGGAGAGAACACCGGGGAGCTGTTTTTT. It specifies CASSSSAGENTGELFF. The chain uses TRBV5-1 and TRBJ2-2; 8 nucleotides align to TRBD2. The length of the CDR3 is 16 residues. Trimming took 3 bases from V and 1 from J; bases not matched to a gene: 5. The germline CDR1 and CDR2 sequences are SGHRS and YFSETQ.

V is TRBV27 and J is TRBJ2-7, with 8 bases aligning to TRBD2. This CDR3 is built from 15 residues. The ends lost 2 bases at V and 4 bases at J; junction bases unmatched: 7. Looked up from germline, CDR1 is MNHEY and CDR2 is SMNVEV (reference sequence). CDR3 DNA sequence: TGTGCCAGCAGTTTAGGGGTTAGCGGGATGTACGAGCAGTACTTC. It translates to CASSLGVSGMYEQYF.

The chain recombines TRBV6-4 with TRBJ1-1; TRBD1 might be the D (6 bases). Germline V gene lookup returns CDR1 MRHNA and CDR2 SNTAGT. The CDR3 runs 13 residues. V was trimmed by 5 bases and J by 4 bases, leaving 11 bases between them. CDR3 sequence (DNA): TGTGCCAGCAGTACAGGGATGGGCACTGAAGCTTTCTTT. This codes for CASSTGMGTEAFF.

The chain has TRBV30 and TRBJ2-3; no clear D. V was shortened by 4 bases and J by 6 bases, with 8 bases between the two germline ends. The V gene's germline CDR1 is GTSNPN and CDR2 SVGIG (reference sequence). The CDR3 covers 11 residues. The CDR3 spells CAWTRSDTQYF. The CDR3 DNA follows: TGTGCCTGGACCCGTAGCGATACGCAGTATTTT.

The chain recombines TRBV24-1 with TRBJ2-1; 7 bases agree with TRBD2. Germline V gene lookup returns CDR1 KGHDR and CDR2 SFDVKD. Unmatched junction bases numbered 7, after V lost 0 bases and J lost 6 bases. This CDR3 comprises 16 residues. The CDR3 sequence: CATSDLRAGVGNEQFF. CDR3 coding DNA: TGTGCCACCAGTGATTTGAGGGCGGGAGTGGGCAATGAGCAGTTCTTC.

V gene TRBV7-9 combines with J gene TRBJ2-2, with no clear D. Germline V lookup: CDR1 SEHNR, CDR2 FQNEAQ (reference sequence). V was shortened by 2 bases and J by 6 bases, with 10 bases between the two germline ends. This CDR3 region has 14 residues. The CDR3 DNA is TGTGCCAGCAGCTTACCCCTCTTAGCCGGGGAGCTGTTTTTT. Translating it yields CASSLPLLAGELFF.

CDR3 in amino acids: CASSRQVENSPLHF. In DNA form, the CDR3 reads TGTGCCAGCAGCCGACAGGTTGAGAATTCACCCCTCCACTTT. This sequence joins TRBV3-1 (or the pseudogene TRBV3-2) and TRBJ1-6; D possibly corresponds to TRBD1 (6 bases). CDR1 is LGHDT and CDR2 is YNNKEL in the germline V gene (reference sequence). The CDR3 totals 14 residues. Between the trimmed V and J ends, which lost 4 bases and 7 bases, there was a span of 11 bases.

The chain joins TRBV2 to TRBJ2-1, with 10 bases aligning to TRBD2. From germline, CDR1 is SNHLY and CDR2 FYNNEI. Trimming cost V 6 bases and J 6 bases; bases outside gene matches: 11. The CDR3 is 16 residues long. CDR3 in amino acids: CASSPRSGGAGNEQFF. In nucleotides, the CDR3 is TGTGCCAGCAGCCCCCGGAGCGGGGGGGCCGGCAATGAGCAGTTCTTC.

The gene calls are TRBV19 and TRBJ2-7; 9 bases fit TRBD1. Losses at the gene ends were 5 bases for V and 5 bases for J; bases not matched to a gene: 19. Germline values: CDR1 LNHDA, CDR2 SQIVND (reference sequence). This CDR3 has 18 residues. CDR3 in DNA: TGTGCCAGTAGTCGCGGGCTATCACCGGGACAGGGTGGCCACGAGCAGTACTTC. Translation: CASSRGLSPGQGGHEQYF.